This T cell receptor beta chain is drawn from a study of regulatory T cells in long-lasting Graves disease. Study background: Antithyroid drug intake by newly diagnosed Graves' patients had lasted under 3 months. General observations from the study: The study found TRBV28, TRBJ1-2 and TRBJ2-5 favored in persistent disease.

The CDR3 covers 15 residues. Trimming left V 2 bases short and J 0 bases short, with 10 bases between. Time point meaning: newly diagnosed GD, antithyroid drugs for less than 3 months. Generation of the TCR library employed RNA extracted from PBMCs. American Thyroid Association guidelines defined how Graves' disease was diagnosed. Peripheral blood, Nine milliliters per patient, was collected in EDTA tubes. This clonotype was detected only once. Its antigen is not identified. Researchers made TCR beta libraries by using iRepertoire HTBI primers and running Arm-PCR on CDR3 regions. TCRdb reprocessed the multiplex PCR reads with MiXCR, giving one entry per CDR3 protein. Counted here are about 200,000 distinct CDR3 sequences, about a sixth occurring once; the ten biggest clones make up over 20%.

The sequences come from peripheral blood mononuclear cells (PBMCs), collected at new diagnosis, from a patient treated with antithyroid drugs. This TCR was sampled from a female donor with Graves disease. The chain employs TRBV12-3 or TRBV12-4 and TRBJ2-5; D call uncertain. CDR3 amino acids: CASSLRGRYQETQYF. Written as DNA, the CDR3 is TGTGCCAGCAGTTTACGCGGCAGGTACCAAGAGACCCAGTACTTC.